The 3 T cell receptor beta chains below were found in one sample sequenced in a study of T cells in Graves' hyperthyroidism and ophthalmopathy. TCR beta CDR3 regions were amplified from RNA transcripts. A first-round RT-PCR of the TCR CDR3 used the HTBI primer set. MiXCR was run by TCRdb on the multiplex PCR reads, yielding one entry per CDR3 protein. The sample has about 610,000 distinct CDR3 sequences; over 12% are singletons. Sequenced sample: blood. These receptors came from a woman in her thirties or forties with Graves' ophthalmopathy.

This clonotype appeared many times. The chain combines TRBV12-3 or TRBV12-4 with TRBJ2-2; 11 bases line up with TRBD2. This CDR3 is 16 amino acids long. Unmatched junction bases numbered 4, after V lost 5 bases and J lost 2 bases. The CDR3 protein is CASSDTSGGNTGELFF. As DNA, the CDR3 is TGTGCCAGCAGTGACACTAGCGGGGGTAACACCGGGGAGCTGTTTTTT.

This clonotype was observed a few times. The rearrangement joins TRBV15 to TRBJ2-3, with 14 bases lining up with TRBD2. The CDR3 covers 21 residues. Per germline, CDR1 LNHNV and CDR2 YYDKDF (reference sequence). The V and J ends lost 4 bases and 5 bases, in that order; junction bases with no gene match: 20. The CDR3 DNA reads as TGTGCCACCAGCACACCGACCATGTCAGGGACTAGCGGGAGTTTTGGAGATACGCAGTATTTT. Its translation: CATSTPTMSGTSGSFGDTQYF.

This clonotype occurred many times. V usage is TRBV12-3 or TRBV12-4 and J usage is TRBJ1-3; maybe TRBD1 (5 bases). The CDR3 is made up of 14 amino acids. V gave up 2 bases and J gave up 2 bases, with 7 bases separating them. CDR3: CASSLRGTGNTIYF. CDR3 in DNA: TGTGCCAGCAGTTTACGGGGGACTGGAAACACCATATATTTT.